Below are 15 T cell receptor beta chains sequenced from a single sample in a study of identical twins. TCRdb reprocessed the 5' RACE reads via MiXCR and lists one record per CDR3 protein. The profile shows 600,000 to 850,000 distinct CDR3 sequences, 15% to 20% of them singletons. The data were also submitted as part of a second study, on T cells expressing NK-cell markers.

Sequenced sample: PBMCs. The origin of the receptors is a woman in her late teens or twenties in good health.

The chain recombines TRBV7-9 with TRBJ2-7; 7 bases map to TRBD1. With V trimmed by 1 base and J by 7 bases, 7 bases remained unmatched. The CDR3 length is 14 residues. The germline V gene has CDR1 SEHNR and CDR2 FQNEAQ (reference sequence). CDR3 protein: CASSLGRGFSEQYF. The CDR3 DNA reads TGTGCCAGCAGCTTAGGCAGGGGGTTCAGTGAGCAGTACTTC.

There are many counts of this clonotype. The V gene is TRBV6-1, the J gene TRBJ2-7; D is possibly TRBD1 (5 bases). Germline CDR1 and CDR2: MNHNS and SASEGT. CDR3 length equals 13 residues. Trimming took 6 bases from V and 3 from J, leaving 12 bases between them. The CDR3 nucleotides read TGTGCCAGCAGCCCCGGACACCGCTACGAGCAGTACTTC. Residues: CASSPGHRYEQYF.

This clonotype was seen more than once but under ten times. The CDR3 region has the DNA TGTGCCAGCACCGTAACAGGGGCCTCTAGATACAATGAGCAGTTCTTC. Its protein product is CASTVTGASRYNEQFF. V usage is TRBV7-2 and J usage is TRBJ2-1; 7 nucleotides match TRBD1. Per the germline V gene, CDR1 is SGHTA and CDR2 is FQGNSA. CDR3 length: 16 amino acids. Trimming removed 7 bases from V and 4 bases from J; junction bases left unmatched: 13.

The chain uses TRBV20-1 and TRBJ1-2; D possibly corresponds to TRBD1 (5 bases). CDR3 length: 13 residues. Trimming cost V 0 bases and J 6 bases, with 11 bases left between them. CDR1 and CDR2 from the germline V gene are DFQATT and SNEGSKA (reference sequence). CDR3: CSAREPGRNGYTF. CDR3 nucleotide sequence: TGCAGTGCTAGAGAGCCAGGGAGGAATGGCTACACCTTC.

The genes are TRBV12-3 or TRBV12-4 and TRBJ2-7, with a tentative D call TRBD2 (6 bases). The CDR3 has 16 amino acids. Trimming shortened V by 0 bases and J by 4 bases, and 16 bases separated the two germline ends. The CDR3 sequence is CASSLASGGRPYEQYF. CDR3 DNA sequence: TGTGCCAGCAGTTTAGCGTCTGGAGGGAGGCCATACGAGCAGTACTTC.

This clonotype is a singleton in its sample. The CDR3, as DNA: TGCAGTGCTACAGGACCGACCCCCTCTAGATACAATGAGCAGTTCTTC. It codes for CSATGPTPSRYNEQFF. This chain joins TRBV20-1 and TRBJ2-1; D is unclear. Germline V gene data show CDR1 as DFQATT and CDR2 as SNEGSKA (reference sequence). This CDR3 has 16 residues. The V and J ends lost 4 bases and 4 bases respectively, with 20 bases between them.

This clonotype was counted only a few times. Here the CDR3 reads CASTPSPVTSTDTQYF. CDR3 DNA sequence: TGTGCCAGCACTCCCAGTCCAGTTACTAGCACAGATACGCAGTATTTT. V and J are TRBV7-9 and TRBJ2-3, with unresolved D. With 7 bases removed from V and 0 bases from J, the gap between germline ends came to 17 bases. The CDR3 is 16 residues long. The germline CDR1 and CDR2 sequences are SEHNR and FQNEAQ (reference sequence). Using reference TRBV7-9 and TRBJ2-3 for the parts outside the CDR3, the full variable domain is DTGVSQNPRHKITKRGQNVTFRCDPISEHNRLYWYRQTLGQGPEFLTYFQNEAQLEKSRLLSDRFSAERPKGSFSTLEIQRTEQGDSAMYLCASTPSPVTSTDTQYFGPGTRLTVL.

This clonotype appeared a few times. V usage is TRBV12-3 or TRBV12-4 and J usage is TRBJ2-1; D might be TRBD1 (5 bases). The CDR3 consists of 14 residues. Trimming took 7 bases from V and 5 from J, leaving 15 bases between them. The CDR3 DNA sequence: TGTGCCAGCACCCTCTCTGACAGAGACAATGAGCAGTTCTTC. Its protein product is CASTLSDRDNEQFF.

This clonotype was recorded a few times. The chain combines TRBV5-1 with TRBJ2-5; D remains ambiguous. The CDR3 spans 14 residues. Germline V gives CDR1 SGHRS, CDR2 YFSETQ. The V and J ends lost 0 bases and 0 bases respectively, with 6 bases between them. As DNA, the CDR3 is TGCGCCAGCAGCTTGGGGGCGGACCAAGAGACCCAGTACTTC. Translating it yields CASSLGADQETQYF.

This clonotype was counted between two and nine times. The V call is TRBV7-2, the J call TRBJ1-2; D is possibly TRBD1 (5 bases). Germline CDR1 reads SGHTA; CDR2 reads FQGNSA. Between the trimmed V and J ends, which lost 2 bases and 8 bases, there was a span of 21 bases. This CDR3 is built from 16 residues. CDR3 coding DNA: TGTGCCAGCAGCTTACACTGGGACCGAAGTTCGCGGGGCTACACCTTC. Translating it yields CASSLHWDRSSRGYTF.

V and J are TRBV7-3 and TRBJ2-1; 8 bases are shared with TRBD2. CDR3 length equals 16 residues. V lost 3 bases to trimming and J lost 0 bases; unmatched junction nucleotides: 4. Germline CDR1 is SGHTA and CDR2 is FQGTGA. The CDR3 DNA sequence: TGTGCCAGCAGCTTTAGCGGGGCGGCCTCCTACAATGAGCAGTTCTTC. This codes for CASSFSGAASYNEQFF. Filled out from reference TRBV7-3 and TRBJ2-1, the complete variable domain reads GAGVSQTPSNKVTEKGKYVELRCDPISGHTALYWYRQSLGQGPEFLIYFQGTGAADDSGLPNDRFFAVRPEGSVSTLKIQRTERGDSAVYLCASSFSGAASYNEQFFGPGTRLTVL.

This clonotype occurred a few times. This chain uses TRBV12-3 or TRBV12-4 with TRBJ1-2, with a tentative D call TRBD1 (5 bases). This CDR3 comprises 12 residues. V was shortened by 6 bases and J by 1 base, with 6 bases between the two germline ends. CDR3: CASRGDNYGYTF. The CDR3 DNA reads TGTGCCAGCAGGGGGGATAACTATGGCTACACCTTC.

The DNA of the CDR3 is TGTCGGGACAGGGGCCATCAGCCCCAGCATTTT. It encodes CRDRGHQPQHF. The gene calls are TRBV6-5 and TRBJ1-5, with TRBD1 matching 10 bases. Germline CDR1 and CDR2: MNHEY and SVGAGI. The CDR3 has 11 amino acids.

The rearrangement links TRBV5-1 to TRBJ2-5; tentative D call: TRBD1 (5 bases). CDR1 is SGHRS and CDR2 is YFSETQ in the germline V gene. V was trimmed by 7 bases and J by 1 base, leaving 14 bases between them. CDR3 size: 14 residues. CDR3 loop: CASGLRQTQETQYF. DNA of the CDR3: TGCGCCAGCGGCCTAAGACAGACCCAAGAGACCCAGTACTTC.

This chain connects TRBV11-2 to TRBJ2-1; 7 bases fit TRBD1. From germline, CDR1 is SGHAT and CDR2 FQNNGV. CDR3 length equals 16 residues. J lost 8 bases, V lost 5 bases, and 15 bases had no gene match. CDR3 sequence reads: CASSLEGQAKFHEQFF. DNA for the CDR3: TGTGCCAGCAGCCTCGAAGGACAGGCCAAGTTTCATGAGCAGTTCTTC.